A selection of T cell receptor beta chains follows, all from one sample in a study of cytomegalovirus exposure and HLA in healthy donors. Produced via immunoSEQ multiplex PCR; TCRdb's table is partial and in-frame only. The sample comprises 220,000 or so clones, around 86% of which are singletons, and about 2% rests with the top ten. Material: PBMCs. Receptor source: a woman aged 18 to 35 in good health and CMV-seropositive. Each CDR3 is given with its conserved first and last residue. The D gene is left open where the match is weak. Clone size appears in some rows only: once, few, many, or a class for an expanded clone.

CDR3 length	D gene	V gene	clone size	J gene	CDR3 protein	CDR3 DNA
13	.	TRBV9	few	TRBJ1-1	CASSAQGNTEAFF	TGTGCCAGCAGCGCCCAGGGAAACACTGAAGCTTTCTTT
14	TRBD2	TRBV11-3	.	TRBJ2-1	CASSLAGGGNEQFF	TGTGCCAGCAGCTTAGCGGGAGGGGGCAATGAGCAGTTCTTC
16	TRBD1	TRBV25-1	.	TRBJ2-3	CASSESAGGHTDTQYF	TGTGCCAGCAGTGAATCCGCAGGGGGCCACACAGATACGCAGTATTTT
15	TRBD1	TRBV28	once	TRBJ1-2	CASSLNRGVNYGYTF	TGTGCCAGCAGTCTGAACAGGGGGGTTAACTATGGCTACACCTTC
16	.	TRBV5-4	.	TRBJ2-1	CASSLAQGPSYNEQFF	TGTGCCAGCAGCTTGGCCCAGGGTCCGTCCTACAATGAGCAGTTCTTC
15	.	TRBV6-6	few	TRBJ1-1	CASSYSGGRGTEAFF	TGTGCCAGCAGTTACTCAGGAGGGAGGGGCACTGAAGCTTTCTTT
14	.	TRBV5-1	.	TRBJ1-1	CASSSDQGFAEAFF	TGCGCCAGCAGCTCGGACCAGGGTTTCGCTGAAGCTTTCTTT
15	TRBD1	TRBV28	.	TRBJ1-4	CASRNTGGSWEKLFF	TGTGCCAGCAGAAACACAGGGGGCTCGTGGGAAAAACTGTTTTTT
14	TRBD1	TRBV2	.	TRBJ1-1	CASSMTGLNTEAFF	TGTGCCAGCAGTATGACAGGGCTGAACACTGAAGCTTTCTTT
13	.	TRBV9	.	TRBJ2-7	CASSVDPRYEQYF	TGTGCCAGCAGCGTAGACCCTAGATACGAGCAGTACTTC
15	.	TRBV7-2	.	TRBJ2-1	CASSLEQGYYNEQFF	TGTGCCAGCAGCTTAGAACAGGGTTACTACAATGAGCAGTTCTTC
16	TRBD1	TRBV28	.	TRBJ1-1	CASANIGRGVNTEAFF	TGTGCCAGCGCTAACATCGGCAGGGGGGTGAACACTGAAGCTTTCTTT
13	TRBD1	TRBV14	few	TRBJ1-1	CASSQSQGWGAFF	TGTGCCAGCAGCCAATCACAGGGGTGGGGAGCTTTCTTT
13	.	TRBV7-2	.	TRBJ1-4	CASSPGPNEKLFF	TGTGCCAGCAGCCCAGGTCCTAATGAAAAACTGTTTTTT
13	.	TRBV29-1	.	TRBJ1-1	CSVATGMGTEAFF	TGCAGCGTTGCAACAGGGATGGGCACTGAAGCTTTCTTT
15	TRBD2	TRBV5-4	.	TRBJ2-1	CASSWGLAGGYEQFF	TGTGCCAGCAGCTGGGGACTAGCGGGGGGGTATGAGCAGTTCTTC
14	.	TRBV6-6	.	TRBJ1-1	CASNIQGLNTEAFF	TGTGCCAGCAATATACAGGGCTTGAACACTGAAGCTTTCTTT
19	TRBD2	TRBV7-7	.	TRBJ2-1	CASSPVGGASGSSYNEQFF	TGTGCTAGCAGCCCAGTCGGAGGGGCTAGCGGGAGCTCCTACAATGAGCAGTTCTTC
16	TRBD1	TRBV5-6	.	TRBJ2-5	CASSLFSGRGQETQYF	TGTGCCAGCAGCTTGTTTTCGGGCAGGGGGCAGGAGACCCAGTACTTC
16	.	TRBV7-3	.	TRBJ2-1	CASSLDSGSSYNEQFF	TGTGCCAGCAGCTTAGATTCGGGGAGCTCCTACAATGAGCAGTTCTTC
16	TRBD1	TRBV18	.	TRBJ2-3	CASSLLAGQGTDTQYF	TGTGCCAGCTCACTGCTTGCGGGACAGGGAACAGATACGCAGTATTTT